The clone carrying this TCR beta chain appeared many times. Its antigen is unknown. The entry originates in a study of T cells in Graves' hyperthyroidism and ophthalmopathy. Points from the study as a whole: From stable hyperthyroidism, ophthalmopathy was set apart by a 13 V-J model. Within blood appeared most thyroid clonotypes that had expanded above 0.001.

Researchers amplified the TCR beta CDR3 regions from RNA transcripts. Primed by the HTBI set, a first-round RT-PCR was run on the TCR CDR3. TCRdb reprocessed the multiplex PCR reads via MiXCR and lists one record per CDR3 protein. Of about 350,000 distinct CDR3 sequences detected, approximately 15% appear once; the ten largest clones hold around 24%. Graves' hyperthyroidism was deemed stable given no ophthalmopathy progression within 18 months. Lactation, pregnancy, other autoimmune disease or uncontrolled infection excluded patients. Trimming pared 5 bases from V and 5 bases from J, leaving 7 bases between. Germline V CDR1 and CDR2: SNHLY, FYNNEI. The CDR3 sequence is 11 residues long.

The chain carries TRBV2 and TRBJ2-7; D gene unclear. What was sequenced was blood. This sequence originates from a woman aged 30 to 39 with Graves' hyperthyroidism. The CDR3 loop is CASSTRNEQYF. Here the CDR3 DNA reads TGTGCCAGCAGTACCAGGAACGAGCAGTACTTC.